This entry concerns a single T cell receptor (beta chain). Its antigen is as yet unknown. This may be a read error, as it is one base from a much larger clone. This CDR3 is 14 amino acids long. Looked up from germline, CDR1 is LNHNV and CDR2 is YYDKDF (reference sequence). V dropped 4 bases and J dropped 4; count of bases not matched to a gene: 4. Regarding the study as a whole: Tumor memory CD4+ T cell TCR gene usage was found to cluster with blood and lymph node memory CD4+ cells and with lymph node naive CD4+ cells.

After constant-region reverse-primer amplification, full-length variable regions underwent semi-nested PCR with Nested Universal Primer A. One entry per CDR3 protein, called by TCRdb with MiXCR from the 5' RACE reads. The repertoire holds around 11,000 distinct CDR3 sequences, with roughly a quarter as singletons. Tregs were sorted as CD4+CD25+CD127-/low cells. Sequences were obtained from Tregs sorted from a lymph node. The clonotype was recovered from a female donor with breast cancer. The chain combines TRBV15 with TRBJ2-5, with TRBD2 identical over 9 bases. The CDR3: CATSNKLAGETQYF. CDR3 coding DNA: TGTGCCACCAGCAATAAACTAGCGGGAGAGACCCAGTACTTC.